This TCR beta chain was identified during a study of blood T cell repertoires in COVID-19 (dated by TCRdb to 2018 to 2020). Regarding the research as a whole: Collaborator samples came from the United States, Italy and Spain and covered acute and convalescent phases of COVID-19. The material from the prospective study consisted of cDNA or gDNA derived from T cells, B-cell-depleted T cells, or PBMCs. The dataset comprised deeply sampled blood TCRbeta repertoires from subjects exposed to, actively infected with, or recovered from COVID-19. The repertoires were made available in a free public database intended to serve as a resource for research on the immune response to SARS-CoV-2. The samples were drawn from the first 160 participants of the ongoing ImmuneRACE study and from 1,254 subjects provided by 6 global collaborators. A de-identified subject ID, COVID-19 status, age in years and sex were almost always included in the sample metadata. Where available, HLA class I and class II types were obtained from metadata supplied by the sample provider rather than from assay-based typing.

The CDR3 spans 13 residues, from the cysteine through the phenylalanine. The DNA shown is the 39-base CDR3, in frame from base 1. Based on the germline V gene (reference sequence), the CDR1 and CDR2 sequences are PRHDT and FYEKMQ. At the junction V is shortened by 3 bases and J by 8 bases, with 10 bases in between. As concerns this clone: The antigen it binds to is not known. No base qualities exist here, and no much larger clone lies one base off it.

The immunoSEQ Assay, a bias-controlled multiplex PCR, was used to amplify TCRbeta CDR3 regions from genomic DNA. Turning to the authors' computational methods: The number of nucleated cells in each sample was estimated from the amplification of reference gene primers within the assay. To quantify the absolute abundance of each unique TCRbeta CDR3 rearrangement, sequence reads were collapsed and filtered. For each sample, productive Simpson clonality was calculated by taking the square root of Simpson's diversity index across productive rearrangements. TCRdb provides this immuneACCESS table in a form limited to in-frame rearrangements. Some clones are lacking; in checked studies, under half of them reflect an unresolved V gene, and why the rest are absent is not known. That table gives V, J and clone size, and the DNA gave D and trimming. For this sample there are approximately 13,000 clones; roughly four fifths appear just once. The ten largest clonotypes hold 20% to 25% of the sample.

Study-level results and caveats: Clinical and demographic metadata were provided uncurated, with the amount varying by source and participant.

Whole blood was collected in K2EDTA tubes by collaborating institutions according to the institutions' own protocols. For TCRbeta analysis, collaborator samples were shipped as frozen whole blood, as isolated PBMCs, or as DNA extracted from either sample type. Sequencing was performed on peripheral blood. The chain couples TRBV13 to TRBJ1-4; a weak D assignment points to TRBD1 (6 bases agree). The sequence was obtained from a man aged 35 to 55 with active or convalescent COVID-19. The DNA is TGTGCCAGCAGCTTCAGGGGTGGGGAAAAACTGTTTTTT. Translated, it reads CASSFRGGEKLFF.